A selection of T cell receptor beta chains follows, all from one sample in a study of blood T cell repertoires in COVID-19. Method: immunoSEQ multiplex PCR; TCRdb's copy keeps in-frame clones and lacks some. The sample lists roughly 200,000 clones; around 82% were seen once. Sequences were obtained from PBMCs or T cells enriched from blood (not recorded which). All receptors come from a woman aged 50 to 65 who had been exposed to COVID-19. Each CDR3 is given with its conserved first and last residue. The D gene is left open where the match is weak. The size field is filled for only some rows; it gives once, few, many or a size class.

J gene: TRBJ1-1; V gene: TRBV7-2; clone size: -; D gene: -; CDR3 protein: CASSLRQTEAFF; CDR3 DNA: TGTGCCAGCAGCTTACGACAGACTGAAGCTTTCTTT
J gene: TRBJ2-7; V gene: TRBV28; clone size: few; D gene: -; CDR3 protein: CASSSQGTHEQYF; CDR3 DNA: TGTGCCAGCAGCTCCCAGGGGACCCACGAGCAGTACTTC
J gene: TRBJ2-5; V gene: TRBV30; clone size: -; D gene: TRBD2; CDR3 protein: CAYQAGGRETQYF; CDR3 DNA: TGTGCCTACCAAGCGGGGGGGCGAGAGACCCAGTACTTC
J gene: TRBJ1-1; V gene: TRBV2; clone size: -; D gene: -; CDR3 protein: CATNPRENTEAFF; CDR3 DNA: TGTGCCACCAACCCTCGGGAGAACACTGAAGCTTTCTTT
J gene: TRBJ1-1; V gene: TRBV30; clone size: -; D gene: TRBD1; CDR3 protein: CAWSVPAGGNTEAFF; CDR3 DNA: TGTGCCTGGAGTGTACCGGCAGGGGGGAACACTGAAGCTTTCTTT
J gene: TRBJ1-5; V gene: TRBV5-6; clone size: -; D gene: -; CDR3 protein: CASSPGPGGQPQHF; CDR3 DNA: TGTGCCAGCAGCCCGGGGCCGGGGGGGCAGCCCCAGCATTTT
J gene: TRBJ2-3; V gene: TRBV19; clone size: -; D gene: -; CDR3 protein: CASSKQGGTDTQYF; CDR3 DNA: TGTGCCAGTAGTAAACAGGGAGGCACAGATACGCAGTATTTT
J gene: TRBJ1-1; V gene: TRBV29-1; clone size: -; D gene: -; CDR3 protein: CSVDQGSTEAFF; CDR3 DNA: TGCAGCGTTGACCAGGGAAGCACTGAAGCTTTCTTT
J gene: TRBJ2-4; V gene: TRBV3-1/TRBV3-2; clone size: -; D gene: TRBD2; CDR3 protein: CASSSGGPIAKNIQYF; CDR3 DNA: TGTGCCAGCAGCTCGGGGGGACCGATAGCCAAAAACATTCAGTACTTC
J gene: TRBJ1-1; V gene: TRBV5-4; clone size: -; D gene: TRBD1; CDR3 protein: CASSLVGQGVTEAFF; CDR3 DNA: TGTGCCAGCAGCTTAGTGGGACAGGGGGTCACTGAAGCTTTCTTT
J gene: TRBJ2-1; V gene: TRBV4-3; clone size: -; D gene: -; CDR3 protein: CASSQDETGFSYNEQFF; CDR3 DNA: TGCGCCAGCAGCCAAGATGAAACGGGGTTCTCCTACAATGAGCAGTTCTTC
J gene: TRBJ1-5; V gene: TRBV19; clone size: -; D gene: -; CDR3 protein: CASSIGNRFNQPQHF; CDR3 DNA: TGTGCCAGTAGTATTGGGAACAGGTTCAATCAGCCCCAGCATTTT
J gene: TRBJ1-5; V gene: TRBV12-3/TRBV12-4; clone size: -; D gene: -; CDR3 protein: CASSLGVNQPQHF; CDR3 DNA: TGTGCCAGCAGTTTGGGAGTGAATCAGCCCCAGCATTTT
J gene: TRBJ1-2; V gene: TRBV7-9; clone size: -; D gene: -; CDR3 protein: CASSLAVPPYGYTF; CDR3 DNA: TGTGCCAGCAGCTTGGCCGTTCCCCCCTATGGCTACACCTTC
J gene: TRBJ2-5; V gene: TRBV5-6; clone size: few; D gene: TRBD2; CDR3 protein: CASSWTGLAGGLVETQYF; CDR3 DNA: TGTGCCAGCAGCTGGACGGGACTAGCGGGGGGGTTAGTGGAGACCCAGTACTTC
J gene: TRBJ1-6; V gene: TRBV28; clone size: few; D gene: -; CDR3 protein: CASSLDPSSYNSPLHF; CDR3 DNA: TGTGCCAGCAGTTTAGATCCGAGCTCCTATAATTCACCCCTCCACTTT
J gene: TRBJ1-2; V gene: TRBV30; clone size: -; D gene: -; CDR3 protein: CAWTGVRRGYTF; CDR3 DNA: TGTGCCTGGACAGGGGTTAGGAGGGGCTACACCTTC
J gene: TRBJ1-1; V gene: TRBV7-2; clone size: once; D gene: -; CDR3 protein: CASSVDRRRQNTEAFF; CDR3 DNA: TGTGCCAGCAGCGTTGATCGAAGGAGGCAGAACACTGAAGCTTTCTTT
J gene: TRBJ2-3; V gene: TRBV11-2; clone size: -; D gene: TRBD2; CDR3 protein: CASSLVGGGIDTQYF; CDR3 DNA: TGTGCCAGCAGCTTAGTTGGGGGGGGAATAGATACGCAGTATTTT
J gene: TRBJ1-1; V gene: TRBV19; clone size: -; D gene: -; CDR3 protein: CASSIDGNTEAFF; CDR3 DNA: TGTGCCAGTAGTATAGACGGGAACACTGAAGCTTTCTTT
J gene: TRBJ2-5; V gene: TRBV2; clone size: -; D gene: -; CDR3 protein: CASSLGGLKETQYF; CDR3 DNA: TGTGCCAGCTCCCTCGGGGGACTGAAAGAGACCCAGTACTTC
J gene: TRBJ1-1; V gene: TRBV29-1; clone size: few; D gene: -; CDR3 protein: CSAEADTGNTEAFF; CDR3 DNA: TGCAGCGCGGAGGCCGACACAGGGAACACTGAAGCTTTCTTT
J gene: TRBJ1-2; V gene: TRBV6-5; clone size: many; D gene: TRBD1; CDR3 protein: CASSSGTGNYGYTF; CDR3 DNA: TGTGCCAGCAGTTCGGGGACAGGGAACTATGGCTACACCTTC
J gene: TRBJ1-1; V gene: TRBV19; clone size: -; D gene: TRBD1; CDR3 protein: CASSTGGFTEAFF; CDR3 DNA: TGTGCCAGTAGCACAGGGGGATTCACTGAAGCTTTCTTT
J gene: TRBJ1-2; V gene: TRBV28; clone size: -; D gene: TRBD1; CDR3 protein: CASSSGQGNYGYTF; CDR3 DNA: TGTGCCAGCAGTTCGGGACAGGGAAACTATGGCTACACCTTC
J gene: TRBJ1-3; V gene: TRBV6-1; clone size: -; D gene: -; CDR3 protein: CASSIQGWRGNTIYF; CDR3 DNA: TGTGCCAGCAGCATACAGGGATGGAGAGGAAACACCATATATTTT
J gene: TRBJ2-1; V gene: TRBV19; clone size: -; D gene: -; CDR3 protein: CASSSIPVVGGKNEQFF; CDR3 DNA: TGTGCCAGTAGCTCAATTCCGGTGGTTGGTGGTAAGAATGAGCAGTTCTTC
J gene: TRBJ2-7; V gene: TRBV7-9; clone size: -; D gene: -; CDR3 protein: CASSSPTDPYEQYF; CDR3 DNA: TGTGCCAGCAGCAGCCCGACAGACCCCTACGAGCAGTACTTC
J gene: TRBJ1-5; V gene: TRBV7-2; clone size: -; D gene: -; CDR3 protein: CASSHDGGGSNQPQHF; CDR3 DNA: TGTGCCAGCAGCCACGATGGGGGCGGTAGCAATCAGCCCCAGCATTTT
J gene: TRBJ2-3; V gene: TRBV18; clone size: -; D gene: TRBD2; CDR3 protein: CASSPSGGGSTDTQYF; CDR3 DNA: TGTGCCAGCTCACCATCGGGGGGGGGATCTACAGATACGCAGTATTTT
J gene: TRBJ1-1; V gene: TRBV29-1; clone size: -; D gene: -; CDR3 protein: CSVLQGRGTEAFF; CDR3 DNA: TGCAGCGTTCTACAGGGACGTGGAACTGAAGCTTTCTTT
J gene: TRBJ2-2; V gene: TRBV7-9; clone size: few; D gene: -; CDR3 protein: CASSLGSGYYGELFF; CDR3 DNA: TGTGCCAGCAGCTTAGGTTCCGGGTATTACGGGGAGCTGTTTTTT
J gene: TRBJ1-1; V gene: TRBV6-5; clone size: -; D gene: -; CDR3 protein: CASSYRRIATEAFF; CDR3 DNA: TGTGCCAGCAGTTACAGGAGGATCGCCACTGAAGCTTTCTTT
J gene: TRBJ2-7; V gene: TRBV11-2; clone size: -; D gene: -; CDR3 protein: CASSLGTRYEQYF; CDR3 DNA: TGTGCCAGCAGCTTAGGTACACGCTACGAGCAGTACTTC
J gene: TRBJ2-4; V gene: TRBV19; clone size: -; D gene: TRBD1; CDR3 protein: CASTGQENIQYF; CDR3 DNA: TGTGCCAGTACCGGACAGGAAAACATTCAGTACTTC
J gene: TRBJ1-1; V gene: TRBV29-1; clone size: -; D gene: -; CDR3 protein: CSVTGNTEAFF; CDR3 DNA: TGCAGCGTCACAGGAAACACTGAAGCTTTCTTT
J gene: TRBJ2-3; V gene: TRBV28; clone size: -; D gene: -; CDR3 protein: CASSTTVTDTQYF; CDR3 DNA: TGTGCCAGCAGTACGACAGTCACAGATACGCAGTATTTT
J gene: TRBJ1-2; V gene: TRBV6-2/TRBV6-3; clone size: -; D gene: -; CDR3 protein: CASSYSFQINYGYTF; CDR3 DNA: TGTGCCAGCAGTTACTCGTTCCAGATTAACTATGGCTACACCTTC
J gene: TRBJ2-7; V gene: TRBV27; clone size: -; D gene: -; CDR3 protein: CAVGYRYEQYF; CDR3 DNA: TGTGCGGTGGGCTATCGCTACGAGCAGTACTTC
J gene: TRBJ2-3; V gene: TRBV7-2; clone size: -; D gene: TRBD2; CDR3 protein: CASSRGGSTDTQYF; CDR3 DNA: TGTGCCAGCAGTCGCGGGGGGAGCACAGATACGCAGTATTTT
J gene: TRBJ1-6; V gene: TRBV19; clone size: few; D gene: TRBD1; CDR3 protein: CASPDRVGYSPLHF; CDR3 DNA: TGTGCCAGCCCCGACAGGGTCGGGTATTCACCCCTCCACTTT
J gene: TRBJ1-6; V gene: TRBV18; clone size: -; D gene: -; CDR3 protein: CASSPPGTEYNSPLHF; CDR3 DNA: TGTGCCAGCTCACCACCGGGTACAGAGTATAATTCACCCCTCCACTTT
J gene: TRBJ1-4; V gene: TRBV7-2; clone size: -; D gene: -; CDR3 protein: CASSRGEGSTNEKLFF; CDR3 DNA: TGTGCCAGCAGCCGGGGGGAAGGGTCAACTAATGAAAAACTGTTTTTT
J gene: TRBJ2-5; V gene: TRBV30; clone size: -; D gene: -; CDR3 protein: CAWSVRGLTGETQYF; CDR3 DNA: TGTGCCTGGAGTGTGCGGGGCTTGACCGGGGAGACCCAGTACTTC
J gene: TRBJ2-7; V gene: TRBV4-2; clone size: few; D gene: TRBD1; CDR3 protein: CASSQVGTGAHEQYF; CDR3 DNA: TGTGCCAGCAGCCAAGTCGGGACAGGGGCCCACGAGCAGTACTTC
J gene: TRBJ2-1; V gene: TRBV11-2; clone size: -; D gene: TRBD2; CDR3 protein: CASSLPSGGAPYNEQFF; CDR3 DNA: TGTGCCAGCAGCTTACCTAGCGGGGGCGCACCCTACAATGAGCAGTTCTTC